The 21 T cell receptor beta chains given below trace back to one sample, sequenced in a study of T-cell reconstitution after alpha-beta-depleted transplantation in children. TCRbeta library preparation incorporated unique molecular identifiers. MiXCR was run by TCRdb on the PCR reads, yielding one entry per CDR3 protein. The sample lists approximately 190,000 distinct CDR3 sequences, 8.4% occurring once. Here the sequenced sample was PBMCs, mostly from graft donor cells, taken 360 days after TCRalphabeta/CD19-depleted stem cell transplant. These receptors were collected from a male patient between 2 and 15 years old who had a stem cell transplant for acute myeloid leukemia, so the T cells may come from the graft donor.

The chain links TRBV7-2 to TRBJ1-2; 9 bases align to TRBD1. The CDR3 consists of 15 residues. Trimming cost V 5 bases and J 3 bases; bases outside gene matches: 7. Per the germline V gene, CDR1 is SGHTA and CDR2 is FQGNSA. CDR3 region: CASSARRDRDYGYTF. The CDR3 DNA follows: TGTGCCAGCAGCGCCCGCCGGGACAGGGACTATGGCTACACCTTC.

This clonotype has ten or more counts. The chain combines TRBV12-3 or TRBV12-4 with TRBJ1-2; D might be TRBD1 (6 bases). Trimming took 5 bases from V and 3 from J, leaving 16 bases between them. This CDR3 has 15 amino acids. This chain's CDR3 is CASSLDYRDHYGYTF. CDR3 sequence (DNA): TGTGCCAGCAGTCTAGATTACAGGGACCACTATGGCTACACCTTC.

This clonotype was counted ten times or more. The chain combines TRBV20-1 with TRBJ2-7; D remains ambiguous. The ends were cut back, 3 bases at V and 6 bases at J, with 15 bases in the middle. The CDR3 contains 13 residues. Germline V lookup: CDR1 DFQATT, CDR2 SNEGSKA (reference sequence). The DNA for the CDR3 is TGCAGTGCTAGTGACGGGTGGTCGGGCGAGCAGTACGTC. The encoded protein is CSASDGWSGEQYV.

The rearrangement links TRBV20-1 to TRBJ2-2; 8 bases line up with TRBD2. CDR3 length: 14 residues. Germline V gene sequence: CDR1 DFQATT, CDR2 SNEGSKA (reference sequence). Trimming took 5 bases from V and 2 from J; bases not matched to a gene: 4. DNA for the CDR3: TGCAGTGCTGTACTAGCGGCTAACACCGGGGAGCTGTTTTTT. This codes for CSAVLAANTGELFF.

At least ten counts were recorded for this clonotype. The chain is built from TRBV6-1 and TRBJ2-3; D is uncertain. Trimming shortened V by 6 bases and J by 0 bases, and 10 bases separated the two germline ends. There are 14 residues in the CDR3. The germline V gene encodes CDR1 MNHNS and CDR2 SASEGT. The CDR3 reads CASRRTPSTDTQYF. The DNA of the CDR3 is TGTGCCAGCAGGAGAACCCCGAGCACAGATACGCAGTATTTT.

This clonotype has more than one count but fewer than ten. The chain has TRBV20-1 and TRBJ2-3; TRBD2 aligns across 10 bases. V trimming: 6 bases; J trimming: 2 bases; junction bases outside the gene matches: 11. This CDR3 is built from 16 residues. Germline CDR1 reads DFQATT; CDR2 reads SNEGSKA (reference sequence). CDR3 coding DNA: TGCAGTGCCTTTCTAGCGGGAGTATGGGACACAGATACGCAGTATTTT. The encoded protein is CSAFLAGVWDTDTQYF.

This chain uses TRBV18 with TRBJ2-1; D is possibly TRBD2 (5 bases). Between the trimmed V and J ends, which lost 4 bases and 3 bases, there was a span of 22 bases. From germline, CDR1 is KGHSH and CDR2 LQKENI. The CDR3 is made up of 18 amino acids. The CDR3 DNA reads TGTGCCAGCTCACACCTACTAGACGCGCAGACTCGCTACAATGAGCAGTTCTTC. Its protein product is CASSHLLDAQTRYNEQFF.

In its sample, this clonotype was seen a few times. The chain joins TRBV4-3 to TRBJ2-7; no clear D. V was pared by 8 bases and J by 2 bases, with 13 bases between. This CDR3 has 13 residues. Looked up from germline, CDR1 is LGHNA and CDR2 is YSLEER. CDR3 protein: CASAKAETYEQYF. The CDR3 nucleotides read TGCGCCAGCGCTAAGGCGGAAACCTACGAGCAGTACTTC.

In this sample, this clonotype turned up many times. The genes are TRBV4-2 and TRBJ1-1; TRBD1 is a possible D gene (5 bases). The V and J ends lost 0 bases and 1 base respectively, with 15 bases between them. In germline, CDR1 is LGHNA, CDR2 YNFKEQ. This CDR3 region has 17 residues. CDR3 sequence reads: CASSQEDWQGPNTEAFF. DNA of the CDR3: TGTGCCAGCAGCCAAGAGGATTGGCAGGGTCCGAACACTGAAGCTTTCTTT.

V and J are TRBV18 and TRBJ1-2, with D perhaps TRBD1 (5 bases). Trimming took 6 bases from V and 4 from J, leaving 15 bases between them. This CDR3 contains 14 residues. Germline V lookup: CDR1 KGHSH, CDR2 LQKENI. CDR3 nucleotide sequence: TGTGCCAGCTCGCCTCAGGGAGTCGGCTATGGCTACACCTTC. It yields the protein CASSPQGVGYGYTF.

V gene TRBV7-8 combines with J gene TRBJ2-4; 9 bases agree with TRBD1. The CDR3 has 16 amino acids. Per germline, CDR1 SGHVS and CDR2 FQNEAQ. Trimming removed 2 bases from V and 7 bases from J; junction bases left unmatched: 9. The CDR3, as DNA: TGTGCCAGCAGCTTACTTTGGGACAGGGTTAGGAACATTCAGTACTTC. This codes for CASSLLWDRVRNIQYF.

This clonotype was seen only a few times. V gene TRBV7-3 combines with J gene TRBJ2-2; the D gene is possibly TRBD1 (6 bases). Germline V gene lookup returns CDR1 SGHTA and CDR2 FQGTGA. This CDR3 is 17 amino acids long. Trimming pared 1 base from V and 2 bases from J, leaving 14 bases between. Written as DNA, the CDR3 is TGTGCCAGCAGCTTAAAGGGACGACAGGCCAACACCGGGGAGCTGTTTTTT. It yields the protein CASSLKGRQANTGELFF. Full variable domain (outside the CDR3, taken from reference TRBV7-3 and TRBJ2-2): GAGVSQTPSNKVTEKGKYVELRCDPISGHTALYWYRQSLGQGPEFLIYFQGTGAADDSGLPNDRFFAVRPEGSVSTLKIQRTERGDSAVYLCASSLKGRQANTGELFFGEGSRLTVL.

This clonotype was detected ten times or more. The CDR3 loop is CASSLGAKNIQYF. DNA for the CDR3: TGTGCCAGCAGCCTGGGGGCCAAAAACATTCAGTACTTC. The rearrangement uses TRBV7-9 and TRBJ2-4; D is ambiguous. The CDR3 contains 13 residues. CDR1 is SEHNR, CDR2 FQNEAQ, per germline (reference sequence). V gave up 5 bases and J gave up 1 base, with 6 bases separating them.

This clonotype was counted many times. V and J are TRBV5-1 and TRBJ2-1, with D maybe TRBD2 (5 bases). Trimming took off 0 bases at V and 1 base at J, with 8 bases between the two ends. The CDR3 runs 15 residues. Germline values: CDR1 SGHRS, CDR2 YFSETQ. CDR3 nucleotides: TGCGCCAGCAGCTTGGCGAGGGTGTCCTACAATGAGCAGTTCTTC. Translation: CASSLARVSYNEQFF. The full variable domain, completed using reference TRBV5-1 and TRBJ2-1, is KAGVTQTPRYLIKTRGQQVTLSCSPISGHRSVSWYQQTPGQGLQFLFEYFSETQRNKGNFPGRFSGRQFSNSRSEMNVSTLELGDSALYLCASSLARVSYNEQFFGPGTRLTVL.

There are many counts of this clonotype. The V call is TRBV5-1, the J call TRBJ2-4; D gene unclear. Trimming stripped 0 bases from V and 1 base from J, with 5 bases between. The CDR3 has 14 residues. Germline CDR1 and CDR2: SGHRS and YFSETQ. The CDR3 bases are TGCGCCAGCAGCTTGGCCAAGGCCAAAAACATTCAGTACTTC. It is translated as CASSLAKAKNIQYF.

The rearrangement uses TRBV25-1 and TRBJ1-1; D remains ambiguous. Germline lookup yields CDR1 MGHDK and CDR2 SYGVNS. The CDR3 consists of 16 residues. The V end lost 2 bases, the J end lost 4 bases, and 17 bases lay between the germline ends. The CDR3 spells CASSEAVYSGTTEAFF. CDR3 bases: TGTGCCAGCAGTGAAGCGGTGTACAGTGGAACCACTGAAGCTTTCTTT. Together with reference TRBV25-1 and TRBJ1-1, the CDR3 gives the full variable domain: EADIYQTPRYLVIGTGKKITLECSQTMGHDKMYWYQQDPGMELHLIHYSYGVNSTEKGDLSSESTVSRIRTEHFPLTLESARPSHTSQYLCASSEAVYSGTTEAFFGQGTRLTVV.

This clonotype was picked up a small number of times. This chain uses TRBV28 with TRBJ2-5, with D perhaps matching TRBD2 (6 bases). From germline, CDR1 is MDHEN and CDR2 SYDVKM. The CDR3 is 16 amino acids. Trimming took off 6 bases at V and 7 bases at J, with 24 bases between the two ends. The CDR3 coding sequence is TGTGCCAGCAGATCAACCGGGAGACAACCGACCGGGACCCAGTACTTC. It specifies CASRSTGRQPTGTQYF.

DNA of the CDR3: TGTGCCAGCAGGCCTGGGGGGGACTATGGCTACACCTTC. As protein: CASRPGGDYGYTF. The chain is built from TRBV12-3 or TRBV12-4 and TRBJ1-2; TRBD1 might be the D (5 bases). The ends were cut back, 6 bases at V and 3 bases at J, with 11 bases in the middle. The CDR3 spans 13 residues.

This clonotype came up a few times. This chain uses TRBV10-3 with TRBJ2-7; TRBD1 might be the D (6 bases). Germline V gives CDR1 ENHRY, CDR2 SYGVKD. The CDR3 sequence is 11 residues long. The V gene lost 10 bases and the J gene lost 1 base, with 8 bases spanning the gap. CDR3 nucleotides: TGTGCCACCGGACAGTCCTACGAGCAGTACTTC. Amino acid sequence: CATGQSYEQYF.

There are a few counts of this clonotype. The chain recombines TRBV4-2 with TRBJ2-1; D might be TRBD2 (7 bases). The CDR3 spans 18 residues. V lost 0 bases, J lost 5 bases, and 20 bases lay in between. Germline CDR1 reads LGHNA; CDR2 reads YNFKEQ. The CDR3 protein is CASSQERGGRYIDNEQFF. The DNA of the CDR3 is TGTGCCAGCAGCCAAGAGAGGGGGGGGAGGTATATCGACAATGAGCAGTTCTTC.

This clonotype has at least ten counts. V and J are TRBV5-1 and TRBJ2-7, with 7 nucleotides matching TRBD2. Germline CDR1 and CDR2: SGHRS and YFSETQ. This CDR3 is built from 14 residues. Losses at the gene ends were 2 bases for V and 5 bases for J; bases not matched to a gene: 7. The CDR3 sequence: CASSFWREPHEQYF. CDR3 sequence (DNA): TGCGCCAGCAGCTTTTGGCGGGAGCCCCACGAGCAGTACTTC.